A single sample is the source of the 21 T cell receptor beta chains below, sequenced in a study of blood T cell repertoires in COVID-19. The protocol was immunoSEQ multiplex PCR, while the TCRdb copy is restricted to in-frame clones and leaves out a portion. The sample holds approximately 220,000 clones, roughly 89% seen once. Specimen: PBMCs or T cells enriched from blood (not recorded which). The receptor set was obtained from a middle-aged woman with acute COVID-19.

The V call is TRBV6-5, the J call TRBJ1-2; the match to TRBD1 covers 10 bases. Germline V gives CDR1 MNHEY, CDR2 SVGAGI. The V gene end was trimmed by 7 bases and the J gene end by 4 bases; junction bases not matched to a gene: 6. CDR3 length: 14 amino acids. The CDR3 sequence: CASTRDRGSYGYTF. The CDR3 DNA is TGTGCCAGCACCAGGGACAGGGGATCCTATGGCTACACCTTC.

The CDR3 region has the DNA TGTGCCAGCAGACAGGGACAGGGGAACACTGAAGCTTTCTTT. It specifies CASRQGQGNTEAFF. The chain links TRBV2 to TRBJ1-1, with 9 nucleotides matching TRBD1. The CDR3 is 14 residues long. Germline V gene lookup returns CDR1 SNHLY and CDR2 FYNNEI. V dropped 6 bases and J dropped 1; count of bases not matched to a gene: 3.

The chain couples TRBV15 to TRBJ1-5; no definite D call. Deletions cut 1 base from V and 5 bases from J, with 15 bases between. Germline loops: CDR1 LNHNV, CDR2 YYDKDF (reference sequence). The CDR3 has 16 amino acids. CDR3 coding DNA: TGTGCCACCAGCAGAGGACAACCCGGGGAATATCAGCCCCAGCATTTT. Its protein is CATSRGQPGEYQPQHF.

The V call is TRBV4-3, the J call TRBJ1-6, with a possible D match to TRBD1 (6 bases). V was clipped by 1 base and J by 6 bases, with 13 bases between them. The CDR3 length is 16 residues. Germline V gives CDR1 LGHNA, CDR2 YSLEER. The DNA for the CDR3 is TGCGCCAGCAGCCAAGGATGGACAGACCCTAATTCACCCCTCCACTTT. Protein sequence: CASSQGWTDPNSPLHF.

The CDR3 protein is CASSYSTGRSTEAFF. The DNA of the CDR3 is TGTGCCAGCAGTTACTCGACAGGGAGGAGCACTGAAGCTTTCTTT. J is TRBJ1-1 and V is TRBV6-6; 7 bases agree with TRBD1. V lost 0 bases to trimming and J lost 4 bases; unmatched junction nucleotides: 5. Germline assignment: CDR1 MNHNY and CDR2 SVGAGI (reference sequence). The CDR3 is 15 residues long.

This rearrangement joins TRBV28 to TRBJ2-3, with 7 bases identical to TRBD2. V lost 4 bases, J lost 2 bases, and 6 bases stayed unmatched. The CDR3 totals 15 residues. Looked up from germline, CDR1 is MDHEN and CDR2 is SYDVKM. As DNA, the CDR3 is TGTGCCAGCAGTTCTCGGACTAGTTACACAGATACGCAGTATTTT. Its translation is CASSSRTSYTDTQYF.

The chain has TRBV6-5 and TRBJ2-3, with 7 positions matching TRBD1. J was trimmed by 6 bases and V by 2 bases; bases with no gene match: 5. The length of the CDR3 is 14 residues. Germline V gives CDR1 MNHEY, CDR2 SVGAGI. CDR3 region: CASSYDRAGDTQYF. The CDR3 DNA follows: TGTGCCAGCAGTTACGACAGGGCAGGCGATACGCAGTATTTT.

The chain uses TRBV3-1 (or the pseudogene TRBV3-2) and TRBJ2-3; 10 bases map to TRBD2. After removal of 4 bases from V and 6 bases from J, the junction contained 7 bases not matched to a gene. The CDR3 consists of 15 residues. Germline CDR1 LGHDT, CDR2 YNNKEL (reference sequence). The CDR3 coding sequence is TGTGCCAGCAGCCGCCAGCGGGGGGGGGAGGATACGCAGTATTTT. It encodes CASSRQRGGEDTQYF.

The chain recombines TRBV5-1 with TRBJ1-1, with D possibly matching TRBD1 (5 bases). This CDR3 region has 13 residues. Germline CDR1 SGHRS, CDR2 YFSETQ. V shed 3 bases and J shed 6 bases, with 12 bases lying between them. The CDR3 is CASSYSPGSEAFF. In nucleotides, the CDR3 is TGCGCCAGCAGCTACTCCCCAGGGTCTGAAGCTTTCTTT.

The rearrangement links TRBV27 to TRBJ2-7, with TRBD1 matching over 7 bases. The trim removed 4 bases at V and 2 bases at J, leaving 8 bases unmatched. The germline V gene has CDR1 MNHEY and CDR2 SMNVEV (reference sequence). CDR3 length: 15 amino acids. CDR3 in DNA: TGTGCCAGCAGTTACAAAGGGACAGCCACCTACGAGCAGTACTTC. Translated, it gives CASSYKGTATYEQYF.

The chain employs TRBV19 and TRBJ1-1; D may be TRBD1 (5 bases). This CDR3 contains 12 residues. The germline V and J ends were trimmed by 6 bases and 1 base, with 6 bases remaining between them. Germline lookup yields CDR1 LNHDA and CDR2 SQIVND (reference sequence). The CDR3 DNA follows: TGTGCCAGTAGCCAGGGGAACACTGAAGCTTTCTTT. This codes for CASSQGNTEAFF. The full variable domain, in which reference TRBV19 and TRBJ1-1 provide the parts outside the CDR3, is DGGITQSPKYLFRKEGQNVTLSCEQNLNHDAMYWYRQDPGQGLRLIYYSQIVNDFQKGDIAEGYSVSREKKESFPLTVTSAQKNPTAFYLCASSQGNTEAFFGQGTRLTVV.

This clone was detected only a few times. This rearrangement joins TRBV7-9 to TRBJ1-3, with D tentatively TRBD1 (6 bases). Germline assignment: CDR1 SEHNR and CDR2 FQNEAQ (reference sequence). V lost 7 bases to trimming and J lost 0 bases, with 19 bases between them. The CDR3 consists of 17 residues. The CDR3 nucleotides are TGTGCCAGCACCCTTGGGGGGGCAGCGAGCTCTGGAAACACCATATATTTT. Its protein product is CASTLGGAASSGNTIYF.

On this clone: The same CDR3 also results from other DNA sequences found in this sample. The gene calls are TRBV27 and TRBJ1-2; D is undetermined. Germline CDR1 is MNHEY and CDR2 is SMNVEV (reference sequence). The CDR3 covers 12 residues. V lost 6 bases to trimming and J lost 6 bases, with 11 bases between them. The CDR3 protein is CASSLRGDGYTF. In DNA form, the CDR3 reads TGTGCCAGCAGCCTTCGAGGAGATGGCTACACCTTC.

The rearrangement links TRBV5-1 to TRBJ1-1, with D unresolved. Germline V CDR1 and CDR2: SGHRS, YFSETQ. The V end was cut by 2 bases, the J end by 3 bases, with 14 bases between. The CDR3 contains 15 residues. For the CDR3, the DNA is TGCGCCAGCAGCTTATCCCTCCCGGCGGACACTGAAGCTTTCTTT. Amino acids: CASSLSLPADTEAFF.

This chain uses TRBV7-3 with TRBJ2-2; 11 bases are a match to TRBD1. The CDR3 has 15 residues. V lost 5 bases and J lost 5; bases outside the gene matches: 4. Germline V gene data show CDR1 as SGHTA and CDR2 as FQGTGA. The CDR3, as DNA: TGTGCCAGCAGCACCGGGACAGGGGGGACCGGGGAGCTGTTTTTT. This codes for CASSTGTGGTGELFF.

The rearrangement uses TRBV18 and TRBJ1-5, with TRBD1 identical over 9 bases. The V and J ends lost 2 bases and 0 bases, in that order; junction bases with no gene match: 2. The germline CDR1 and CDR2 sequences are KGHSH and LQKENI. CDR3 size: 16 residues. CDR3 loop: CASSPGTGSSNQPQHF. The CDR3 DNA follows: TGTGCCAGCTCACCAGGGACAGGGAGTAGCAATCAGCCCCAGCATTTT.

V gene TRBV5-4 combines with J gene TRBJ1-1; 7 bases fit TRBD1. The CDR3 runs to 14 residues. After removal of 5 bases from V and 2 bases from J, the junction contained 6 bases not matched to a gene. Germline-derived CDR1 and CDR2 are SGHNT and YYREEE (reference sequence). CDR3 in amino acids: CASRPGQANTEAFF. The DNA of the CDR3 is TGTGCCAGCAGACCCGGACAGGCTAACACTGAAGCTTTCTTT.

The chain carries TRBV29-1 and TRBJ1-1, with 10 bases lining up with TRBD1. Germline-derived CDR1 and CDR2 are SQVTM and ANQGSEA. V lost 6 bases and J lost 5; bases outside the gene matches: 12. CDR3 length equals 15 residues. This CDR3 reads CSVPTQGQGKTEAFF. CDR3 in DNA: TGCAGCGTCCCTACCCAGGGACAGGGGAAAACTGAAGCTTTCTTT.

The genes are TRBV7-9 and TRBJ2-7, with 10 bases identical to TRBD2. V dropped 5 bases and J dropped 4; count of bases not matched to a gene: 11. There are 16 residues in the CDR3. Germline loops: CDR1 SEHNR, CDR2 FQNEAQ (reference sequence). This chain's CDR3 is CASSKQTGTSVYEQYF. DNA for the CDR3: TGTGCCAGCAGCAAGCAAACCGGGACTAGCGTTTACGAGCAGTACTTC. Using reference TRBV7-9 and TRBJ2-7 for the parts outside the CDR3, the full variable domain is DTGVSQNPRHKITKRGQNVTFRCDPISEHNRLYWYRQTLGQGPEFLTYFQNEAQLEKSRLLSDRFSAERPKGSFSTLEIQRTEQGDSAMYLCASSKQTGTSVYEQYFGPGTRLTVT.

This chain uses TRBV28 with TRBJ2-7; D not resolved. V was trimmed by 2 bases and J by 5 bases, leaving 13 bases between them. The CDR3 consists of 14 residues. CDR1 is MDHEN, CDR2 SYDVKM, per germline. In DNA, the CDR3 is TGTGCCAGCAGTTTAAACGGAATCCTAGACGAGCAGTACTTC. It is translated as CASSLNGILDEQYF. The full variable domain, completed using reference TRBV28 and TRBJ2-7, is DVKVTQSSRYLVKRTGEKVFLECVQDMDHENMFWYRQDPGLGLRLIYFSYDVKMKEKGDIPEGYSVSREKKERFSLILESASTNQTSMYLCASSLNGILDEQYFGPGTRLTVT.

The chain joins TRBV5-1 to TRBJ1-3; possibly TRBD1 for D (6 bases). This CDR3 has 16 amino acids. Trimming left V 0 bases short and J 4 bases short, with 14 bases between. Germline CDR1 and CDR2: SGHRS and YFSETQ. The CDR3 loop is CASSLEGGGAGNTIYF. In DNA, the CDR3 is TGCGCCAGCAGCTTGGAGGGAGGGGGAGCCGGAAACACCATATATTTT.